At least ten counts were recorded for the clone carrying this T cell receptor (beta chain). This specimen belongs to a study of tumor-infiltrating lymphocytes in oesophageal squamous cell carcinoma. One entry per CDR3 protein, called by TCRdb with MiXCR from the PCR reads. The table shows almost 20,000 distinct CDR3 sequences, with roughly 40% occurring only once. Deletions cut 0 bases from V and 8 bases from J, with 13 bases between. The germline CDR1 and CDR2 sequences are ENHRY and SYGVKD. This CDR3 contains 14 residues. Source material: esophageal tumor tissue. The chain carries TRBV10-3 and TRBJ1-2; D gene unclear. The source of this sequence is a male donor with esophageal squamous cell carcinoma. CDR3 loop: CAISESLATLGYTF. Written as DNA, the CDR3 is TGTGCCATCAGTGAGTCGCTTGCCACCCTGGGCTACACCTTC.